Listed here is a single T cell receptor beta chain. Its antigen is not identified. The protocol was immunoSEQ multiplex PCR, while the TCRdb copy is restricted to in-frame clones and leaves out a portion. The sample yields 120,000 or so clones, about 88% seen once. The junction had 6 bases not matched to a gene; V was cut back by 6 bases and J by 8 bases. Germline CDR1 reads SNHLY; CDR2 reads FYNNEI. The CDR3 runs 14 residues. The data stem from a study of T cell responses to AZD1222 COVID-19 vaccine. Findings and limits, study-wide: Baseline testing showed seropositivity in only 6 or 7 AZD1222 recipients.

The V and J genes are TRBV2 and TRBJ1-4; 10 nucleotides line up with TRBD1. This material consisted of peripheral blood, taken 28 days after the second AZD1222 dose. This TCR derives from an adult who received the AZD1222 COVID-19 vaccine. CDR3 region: CASRRDRGLEKLFF. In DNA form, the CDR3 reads TGTGCCAGCAGGAGGGACAGGGGTTTGGAAAAACTGTTTTTT.